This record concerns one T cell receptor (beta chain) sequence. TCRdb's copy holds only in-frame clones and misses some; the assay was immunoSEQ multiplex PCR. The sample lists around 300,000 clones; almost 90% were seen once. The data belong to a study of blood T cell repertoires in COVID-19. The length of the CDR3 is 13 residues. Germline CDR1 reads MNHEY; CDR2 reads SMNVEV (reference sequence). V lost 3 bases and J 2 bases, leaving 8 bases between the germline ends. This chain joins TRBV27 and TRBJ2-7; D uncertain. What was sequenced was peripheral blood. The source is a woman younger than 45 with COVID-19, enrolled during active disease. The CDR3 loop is CASSFFPTYEQYF. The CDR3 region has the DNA TGTGCCAGCAGTTTTTTTCCAACCTACGAGCAGTACTTC.